One and the same sample provided the 13 T cell receptor beta chains below, sequenced in a study of T cells in tuberculosis. Produced via immunoSEQ multiplex PCR; TCRdb's table is partial and in-frame only. This sample carries 37,000 or so clones, about 94% of them seen once, and the ten largest clones take 9% to 14%. Material for sequencing was PBMCs. The receptors originated from a donor aged 10-29 years with latent tuberculosis or without tuberculosis infection. Some clones in this sample may be carry-over from other donors' samples.

The chain recombines TRBV4-2 with TRBJ2-7; D possibly corresponds to TRBD2 (5 bases). The CDR3 covers 17 residues. V dropped 0 bases and J dropped 0 bases, with 15 bases sitting between them. Germline lookup yields CDR1 LGHNA and CDR2 YNFKEQ. The CDR3 coding sequence is TGTGCCAGCAGCCAAGATTCGGGATCCAAAAGCTCCTACGAGCAGTACTTC. This sequence encodes CASSQDSGSKSSYEQYF.

The CDR3 sequence: CASRRVSSGNTIYF. As DNA, the CDR3 is TGTGCCAGCAGGAGGGTTTCCTCTGGAAACACCATATATTTT. The V gene is TRBV6-5, the J gene TRBJ1-3; D uncertain. In germline, CDR1 is MNHEY, CDR2 SVGAGI. V lost 6 bases and J lost 0, with 9 bases in between. The CDR3 runs 14 residues.

V usage is TRBV4-3 and J usage is TRBJ1-4; TRBD1 matches 9 bases. CDR3 length equals 14 residues. Germline V gene lookup returns CDR1 LGHNA and CDR2 YSLEER. Unmatched junction bases numbered 5, after V lost 4 bases and J lost 8 bases. CDR3 bases: TGCGCCAGCAGCCTCGGGACAGGGAAAGAAAAACTGTTTTTT. It translates to CASSLGTGKEKLFF.

The rearrangement uses TRBV27 and TRBJ2-7; 10 positions match TRBD2. CDR1 MNHEY and CDR2 SMNVEV come from the germline V gene (reference sequence). The CDR3 length is 17 residues. V was pared by 5 bases and J by 2 bases, with 12 bases of the junction left unmatched. CDR3 coding DNA: TGTGCCAGCAGTATTGGACTAGCGGCGGGAGTAACCTACGAGCAGTACTTC. It is translated as CASSIGLAAGVTYEQYF.

V usage is TRBV27 and J usage is TRBJ1-1; 7 bases are shared with TRBD1. Losses at the gene ends were 7 bases for V and 4 bases for J; bases not matched to a gene: 6. The CDR3 is 13 amino acids. Per the germline V gene, CDR1 is MNHEY and CDR2 is SMNVEV (reference sequence). The CDR3 is CASNEGGSTEAFF. The CDR3 DNA is TGTGCCAGCAACGAAGGGGGCAGCACTGAAGCTTTCTTT.

This sequence joins TRBV19 and TRBJ1-4, with D perhaps TRBD1 (5 bases). CDR3 length: 13 residues. Per the germline V gene, CDR1 is LNHDA and CDR2 is SQIVND (reference sequence). Trimming removed 4 bases from V and 7 bases from J, with 10 bases in between. Here the CDR3 reads CASSSGGSEKLFF. The CDR3 DNA is TGTGCCAGTAGTAGCGGGGGGAGTGAAAAACTGTTTTTT.

The chain has TRBV4-3 and TRBJ2-1; D is undetermined. Germline CDR1 reads LGHNA; CDR2 reads YSLEER. This CDR3 has 14 residues. Deletions cut 0 bases from V and 4 bases from J, with 7 bases between. This CDR3 reads CASSQDQEYNEQFF. In DNA form, the CDR3 reads TGCGCCAGCAGCCAAGATCAGGAATACAATGAGCAGTTCTTC.

The rearrangement joins TRBV5-4 to TRBJ1-1; TRBD1 is a possible D gene (6 bases). V dropped 2 bases and J dropped 1 base, with 12 bases sitting between them. Germline V lookup: CDR1 SGHNT, CDR2 YYREEE (reference sequence). This CDR3 comprises 15 residues. CDR3 in amino acids: CASSLPGQQNTEAFF. The CDR3, as DNA: TGTGCCAGCAGCTTACCGGGACAACAGAACACTGAAGCTTTCTTT.

The chain has TRBV10-2 and TRBJ2-7; tentative D call: TRBD1 (6 bases). In germline, CDR1 is WSHSY, CDR2 SAAADI. This CDR3 comprises 17 residues. V gave up 0 bases and J gave up 0 bases, with 15 bases separating them. In DNA form, the CDR3 reads TGCGCCAGCAGTGAGTCAGTGGACAGCCAGAGCTCCTACGAGCAGTACTTC. Encoded protein: CASSESVDSQSSYEQYF.

This clone was found a few times. The chain couples TRBV6-4 to TRBJ1-2; TRBD1 is a possible D gene (6 bases). Germline V gene lookup returns CDR1 MRHNA and CDR2 SNTAGT. The CDR3 is 13 amino acids. Deletions cut 2 bases from V and 6 bases from J, with 10 bases between. The CDR3: CASSDIQGDGYTF. As DNA, the CDR3 is TGTGCCAGCAGTGACATACAGGGCGATGGCTACACCTTC.

The CDR3 DNA reads as TGTGCCAGCAGTACCAAGCGGGGCTATCCCACAGATACGCAGTATTTT. Protein sequence: CASSTKRGYPTDTQYF. This rearrangement joins TRBV27 to TRBJ2-3; TRBD2 matches 7 bases. V was clipped by 5 bases and J by 2 bases; unmatched bases: 10. CDR3 size: 16 residues. The V gene's germline CDR1 is MNHEY and CDR2 SMNVEV (reference sequence).

V is TRBV7-2 and J is TRBJ1-4; 12 bases are a match to TRBD1. With V trimmed by 5 bases and J by 8 bases, 18 bases remained unmatched. This CDR3 has 19 amino acids. Germline V lookup: CDR1 SGHTA, CDR2 FQGNSA. CDR3 residues: CASSNRGVGTGGTGEKLFF. CDR3 coding DNA: TGTGCCAGCAGCAACCGGGGCGTAGGGACAGGGGGCACGGGGGAAAAACTGTTTTTT.

In this sample, this clone turned up once. V usage is TRBV11-3 and J usage is TRBJ2-1, with 9 nucleotides matching TRBD2. CDR1 and CDR2 (germline): SGHNT, YENEEA. V shed 3 bases, J shed 8 bases, and the junction held 11 bases outside the gene matches. This CDR3 contains 16 residues. CDR3 nucleotides: TGTGCCAGCAGCTTTTCGGCGGGGGGGCCGTGGGATGAGCAGTTCTTC. The encoded protein is CASSFSAGGPWDEQFF. Filled out from reference TRBV11-3 and TRBJ2-1, the complete variable domain reads EAGVVQSPRYKIIEKKQPVAFWCNPISGHNTLYWYLQNLGQGPELLIRYENEEAVDDSQLPKDRFSAERLKGVDSTLKIQPAELGDSAVYLCASSFSAGGPWDEQFFGPGTRLTVL.